Listed below are T cell receptor beta chains from one sample, sequenced in a study of identical twins. TCRdb redid the calling of the 5' RACE reads with MiXCR, one entry per CDR3 protein. The sample lists hundreds of thousands of distinct CDR3 sequences; around 10% were seen once. Sequencing was performed on memory (CD45RO+) T cells sorted from blood. These receptors all come from a woman under 30 in good health. CDR3s include the opening cysteine and the closing phenylalanine or tryptophan. D genes are given only for firm matches. Expanded clones get a size class; other rows say once, few or many, or leave the size out.

>few|TRBV20-1|TRBD2|TRBJ2-3
TGCAGTGCTAGCGGACTAGCGGGTGTAGGCACAGATACGCAGTATTTT
CSASGLAGVGTDTQYF
>NA|TRBV12-3/TRBV12-4|NA|TRBJ1-5
TGTGCCAGCAGTTTACGACAACGCAATCAGCCCCAGCATTTT
CASSLRQRNQPQHF
>few|TRBV7-2|NA|TRBJ2-7
TGTGCCAGCAGTTCCCTTGGGGAGCAGTACTTC
CASSSLGEQYF
>NA|TRBV11-2|NA|TRBJ2-3
TGTGCCAGCAGCTCTGGGAGACGGGGCACAGATACGCAGTATTTT
CASSSGRRGTDTQYF
>NA|TRBV4-1|TRBD2|TRBJ2-5
TGCGCCAGCAGCCAAACCGGGACTAGGGGCGAAGAGACCCAGTACTTC
CASSQTGTRGEETQYF
>few|TRBV15|NA|TRBJ2-4
TGTGCCACCAGCCCGCCCCCGGGTCCTGTGTGGGCCAAAAACATTCAGTACTTC
CATSPPPGPVWAKNIQYF
>NA|TRBV20-1|TRBD2|TRBJ2-5
TGCAGTGCTACAACGGGCGGGGGGTACGCGGAGACCCAGTACTTC
CSATTGGGYAETQYF
>NA|TRBV7-9|NA|TRBJ2-7
TGTGCCAGCAGCTTGGAGACTGGCCCCTCCTACGAGCAGTACTTC
CASSLETGPSYEQYF
>NA|TRBV7-9|NA|TRBJ1-5
TGTGCCAGCAGCTCTGGGGTAGGTCAGCCCCAGCATTTT
CASSSGVGQPQHF
>NA|TRBV5-1|TRBD1|TRBJ1-1
TGCGCCAGCAGCTTTGGGACAGGACTGAACACTGAAGCTTTCTTT
CASSFGTGLNTEAFF
>NA|TRBV3-1|TRBD2|TRBJ2-3
TGTGCCAGCAGCCACGCCCGGACTAGCGGGGGATCTTTCACAGATACGCAGTATTTT
CASSHARTSGGSFTDTQYF
>few|TRBV6-1|TRBD1|TRBJ1-1
TGTGCCGGCGCCAGAGTACAGGGGGCGCGCACTGAAGCTTTCTTT
CAGARVQGARTEAFF
>NA|TRBV29-1|NA|TRBJ2-5
TGCAGCGTCCGACAGGCTATTCAAGAGACCCAGTACTTC
CSVRQAIQETQYF
>many|TRBV5-1|TRBD2|TRBJ2-1
TGCGCCAGCAGCTTGGAAGCGGGGGGGCGAAATGAGCAGTTCTTC
CASSLEAGGRNEQFF
>many|TRBV5-1|NA|TRBJ2-5
TGTGCCAGCAGCTTAAACCAAGAGACCCAGTACTTC
CASSLNQETQYF
>many|TRBV5-1|TRBD1|TRBJ2-1
TGCGCCAGCAGGATAGGACAGGACAATGAGCAGTTCTTC
CASRIGQDNEQFF
>few|TRBV20-1|NA|TRBJ2-7
TGCAGTGCTAGATCCGGGACCCTTGCAGAGTACTTC
CSARSGTLAEYF